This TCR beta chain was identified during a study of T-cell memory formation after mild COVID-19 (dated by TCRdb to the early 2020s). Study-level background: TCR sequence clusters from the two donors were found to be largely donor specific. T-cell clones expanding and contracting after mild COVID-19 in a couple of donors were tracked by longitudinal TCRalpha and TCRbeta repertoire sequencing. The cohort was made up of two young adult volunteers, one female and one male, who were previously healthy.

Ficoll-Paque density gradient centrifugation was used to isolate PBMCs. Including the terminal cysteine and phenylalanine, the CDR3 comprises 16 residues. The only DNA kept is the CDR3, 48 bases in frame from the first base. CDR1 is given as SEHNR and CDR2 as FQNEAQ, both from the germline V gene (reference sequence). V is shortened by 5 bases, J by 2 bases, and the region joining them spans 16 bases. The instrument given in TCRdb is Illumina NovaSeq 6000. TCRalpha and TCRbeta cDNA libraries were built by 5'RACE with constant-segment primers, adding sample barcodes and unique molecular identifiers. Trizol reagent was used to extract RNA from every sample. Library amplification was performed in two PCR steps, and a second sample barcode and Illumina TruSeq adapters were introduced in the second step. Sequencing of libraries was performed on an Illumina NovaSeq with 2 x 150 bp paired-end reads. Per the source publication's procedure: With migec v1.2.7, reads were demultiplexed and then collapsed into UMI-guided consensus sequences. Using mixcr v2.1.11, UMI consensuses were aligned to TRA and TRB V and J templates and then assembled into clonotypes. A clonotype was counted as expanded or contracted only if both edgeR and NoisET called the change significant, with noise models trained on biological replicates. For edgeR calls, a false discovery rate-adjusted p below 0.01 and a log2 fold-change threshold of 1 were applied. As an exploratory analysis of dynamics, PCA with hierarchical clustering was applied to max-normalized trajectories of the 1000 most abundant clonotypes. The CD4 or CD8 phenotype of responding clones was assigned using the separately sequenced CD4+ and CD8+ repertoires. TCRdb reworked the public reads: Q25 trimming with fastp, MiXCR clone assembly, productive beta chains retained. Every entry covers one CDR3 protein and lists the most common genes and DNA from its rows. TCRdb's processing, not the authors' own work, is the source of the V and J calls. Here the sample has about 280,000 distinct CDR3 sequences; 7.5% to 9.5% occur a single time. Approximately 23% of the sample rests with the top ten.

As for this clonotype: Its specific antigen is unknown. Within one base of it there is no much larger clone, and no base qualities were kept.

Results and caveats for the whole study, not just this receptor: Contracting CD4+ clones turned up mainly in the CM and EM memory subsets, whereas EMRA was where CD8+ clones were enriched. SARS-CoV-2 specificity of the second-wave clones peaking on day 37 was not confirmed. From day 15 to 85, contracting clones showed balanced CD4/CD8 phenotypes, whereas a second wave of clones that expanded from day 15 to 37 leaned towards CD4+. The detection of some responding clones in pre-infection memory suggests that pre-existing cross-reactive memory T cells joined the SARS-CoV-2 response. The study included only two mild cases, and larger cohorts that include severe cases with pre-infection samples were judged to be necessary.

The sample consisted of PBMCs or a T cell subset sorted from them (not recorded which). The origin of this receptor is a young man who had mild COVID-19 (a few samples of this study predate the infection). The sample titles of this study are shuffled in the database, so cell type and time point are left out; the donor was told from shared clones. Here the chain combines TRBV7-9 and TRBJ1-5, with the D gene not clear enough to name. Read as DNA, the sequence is TGTGCCAGCAGCGATACCGTCGGGAGGGGCAATCAGCCCCAGCATTTT. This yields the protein CASSDTVGRGNQPQHF.